Here is one T cell receptor beta chain with its context. Its antigen is still unknown. The entry originates in a study of T cells in localized non-small cell lung cancer. The study, taken as a whole, reports: Without multi-region sequencing, intratumor heterogeneity could not be excluded. There was higher T cell clonality in uninvolved adjacent lung than in tumor, and it was highest there. When the top 100 tumor clones were examined, a median approximately 57 of them also appeared in the adjacent lung, which was paired and uninvolved.

Sequencing was performed with immunoSEQ multiplex PCR; in TCRdb, only in-frame clones are kept and a portion is missing. The sample shows over 8,000 clones, about 92% of them seen only once. Per germline, CDR1 SGHRS and CDR2 YFSETQ. This CDR3 comprises 16 residues. The V segment lost 2 bases and the J segment 0 bases; nucleotides outside the gene matches: 5. Sequenced here: peripheral blood, sampled before any cancer treatment. The TCR comes from a woman aged 40-75 years with stage I squamous cell lung carcinoma. The V and J genes are TRBV5-1 and TRBJ2-1; TRBD1 aligns across 7 bases. The CDR3 protein is CASSLDRASSYNEQFF. The DNA for the CDR3 is TGCGCCAGCAGCTTAGACAGGGCTAGCTCCTACAATGAGCAGTTCTTC. Complete variable domain (other parts from reference TRBV5-1 and TRBJ2-1): KAGVTQTPRYLIKTRGQQVTLSCSPISGHRSVSWYQQTPGQGLQFLFEYFSETQRNKGNFPGRFSGRQFSNSRSEMNVSTLELGDSALYLCASSLDRASSYNEQFFGPGTRLTVL.